One and the same sample provided the 20 T cell receptor beta chains below, sequenced in a study of T cells in Graves' hyperthyroidism and ophthalmopathy. RNA transcripts were the template for amplifying TCR beta CDR3 regions. The HTBI primer set served for first-round RT-PCR of the TCR CDR3. In TCRdb, the multiplex PCR reads were re-called with MiXCR into one record per CDR3 protein. The sample lists 560,000 or so distinct CDR3 sequences, approximately 44% seen once, with about 7.9% in the top ten. Source material: peripheral blood or thyroid tissue (not recorded which). Every receptor here comes from a woman aged 18-29 years with Graves' hyperthyroidism.

The rearrangement joins TRBV7-9 to TRBJ1-2; TRBD1 agrees at 10 bases. Germline assignment: CDR1 SEHNR and CDR2 FQNEAQ (reference sequence). The ends lost 8 bases at V and 4 bases at J; junction bases unmatched: 10. The length of the CDR3 is 15 residues. The CDR3 loop reads CASGIDRGRLYGYTF. Written as DNA, the CDR3 is TGTGCCAGCGGGATCGACAGGGGGCGACTCTATGGCTACACCTTC.

V usage is TRBV6-2 or TRBV6-3 and J usage is TRBJ2-7; perhaps D is TRBD1 or TRBD2 (5 bases each). Between the trimmed V and J ends, which lost 6 bases and 3 bases, there was a span of 12 bases. Germline CDR1 MNHEY, CDR2 SVGEGT. There are 13 residues in the CDR3. For the CDR3, the DNA is TGTGCCAGCAGCCGGAAGGGGAGCTACGAGCAGTACTTC. The encoded protein is CASSRKGSYEQYF.

This clonotype has just a few counts. The chain links TRBV2 to TRBJ1-2; D not resolved. The V end was cut by 6 bases, the J end by 4 bases, with 15 bases between. There are 14 residues in the CDR3. Per the germline V gene, CDR1 is SNHLY and CDR2 is FYNNEI. The CDR3 DNA follows: TGTGCCAGCAGCCCGGTTAGAGGAGCCTATGGCTACACCTTC. Its protein product is CASSPVRGAYGYTF.

The rearrangement uses TRBV7-8 and TRBJ2-7, with a tentative D call TRBD2 (6 bases). The CDR3 totals 13 residues. Germline CDR1 is SGHVS and CDR2 is FQNEAQ. V shed 1 base and J shed 5 bases, with 9 bases lying between them. The CDR3, as DNA: TGTGCCAGCAGCTTAGACGGGAGAAACGAGCAGTACTTC. It specifies CASSLDGRNEQYF.

This sequence joins TRBV19 and TRBJ2-6; no definite D call. The germline CDR1 and CDR2 sequences are LNHDA and SQIVND (reference sequence). This CDR3 is built from 12 residues. Trimming removed 7 bases at V and 4 bases at J, with 5 bases between. The CDR3 is CASTLGANVLTF. CDR3 in DNA: TGTGCCAGTACCCTAGGGGCCAACGTCCTGACTTTC.

Concerning this clonotype: This could be a read error, since a much larger clone is one nucleotide away. The J gene is TRBJ2-7, the V gene TRBV15; no clear D. V was trimmed by 5 bases and J by 3 bases, leaving 11 bases between them. Germline V gene data show CDR1 as LNHNV and CDR2 as YYDKDF (reference sequence). The CDR3 runs 13 residues. CDR3 region: CATSPRTNYEQYF. CDR3 in DNA: TGTGCCACCAGCCCCAGAACGAACTACGAGCAGTACTTC.

In its sample, this clonotype was seen once. Mismatch with germline at one junction end may stem from a read error. The chain is built from TRBV25-1 and TRBJ2-6, with 7 bases matching TRBD1. The length of the CDR3 is 15 residues. Germline V lookup: CDR1 MGHDK, CDR2 SYGVNS. Written as DNA, the CDR3 is TGTGCCAGCAAGGGACAGATCTCTGGGGCCGACGTCCTGACTTTC. This sequence encodes CASKGQISGADVLTF.

The gene calls are TRBV29-1 and TRBJ1-5; the D is unclear. CDR1 SQVTM and CDR2 ANQGSEA come from the germline V gene. Trimming took 7 bases from V and 7 from J, leaving 14 bases between them. The CDR3 is 12 residues long. The CDR3 loop reads CSAKWAGQPQHF. The DNA of the CDR3 is TGCAGCGCGAAGTGGGCGGGGCAGCCCCAGCATTTT.

Points on this clonotype: A much more abundant neighbour one base away suggests this may be a read error. Since the CDR3 does not end with the conserved phenylalanine or tryptophan, this likely comes from a read error. The rearrangement joins TRBV25-1 to TRBJ2-7, with D possibly being TRBD1 or TRBD2 (5 bases each). V lost 5 bases and J lost 0, with 11 bases in between. Germline V gene data show CDR1 as MGHDK and CDR2 as SYGVNS. The CDR3 is made up of 14 amino acids. CDR3 sequence (DNA): TGTGCCAGCAGTTACGGGGCAGGCTCCTACGAGCAGTACCTC. It yields the protein CASSYGAGSYEQYL.

In this sample, this clonotype turned up a few times. V and J are TRBV14 and TRBJ1-5, with TRBD1 matching over 7 bases. The germline gives CDR1 SGHDN, CDR2 FVKESK. Trimming took 0 bases from V and 0 from J; bases not matched to a gene: 5. The CDR3 is made up of 17 amino acids. The CDR3 DNA is TGTGCCAGCAGCCAAGATTGGGACAGATATAGCAATCAGCCCCAGCATTTT. Translated: CASSQDWDRYSNQPQHF.

The chain has TRBV19 and TRBJ1-3; no reliable D call. Trimming removed 5 bases at V and 4 bases at J, with 24 bases between. Germline assignment: CDR1 LNHDA and CDR2 SQIVND (reference sequence). The CDR3 consists of 18 residues. The CDR3 nucleotides are TGTGCCAGTAGTCGGCAGGATGTCTACGAGCAGTACGGAAACACCATATATTTT. As protein: CASSRQDVYEQYGNTIYF.

The chain links TRBV7-3 to TRBJ2-5; 8 nucleotides line up with TRBD2. V lost 1 base, J lost 5 bases, and 9 bases stayed unmatched. The V gene's germline CDR1 is SGHTA and CDR2 FQGTGA. This CDR3 is built from 16 residues. CDR3 protein: CASSLSSGGGLETQYF. The CDR3, as DNA: TGTGCCAGCAGCTTAAGTTCCGGGGGGGGCTTGGAGACCCAGTACTTC.

This clonotype was observed a few times. The chain links TRBV5-1 to TRBJ2-2; no reliable D call. CDR1 is SGHRS, CDR2 YFSETQ, per germline. The CDR3 extends over 14 amino acids. The germline V and J ends were trimmed by 1 base and 10 bases, with 14 bases remaining between them. The CDR3, as DNA: TGCGCCAGCAGCTTGCTGAGCTCTCAGGAGGAGCTGTTTTTT. As protein: CASSLLSSQEELFF.

The chain employs TRBV19 and TRBJ2-5, with D tentatively TRBD1 (6 bases). The CDR3 length is 11 residues. The germline V gene encodes CDR1 LNHDA and CDR2 SQIVND (reference sequence). The V end was cut by 9 bases, the J end by 3 bases, with 8 bases between. Here the CDR3 reads CASRQEETQYF. The CDR3 DNA reads TGTGCCAGCCGACAGGAAGAGACCCAGTACTTC.

This sequence joins TRBV15 and TRBJ1-6, with 7 bases identical to TRBD1. The CDR3 length is 12 residues. The V and J ends lost 0 bases and 19 bases, in that order; junction bases with no gene match: 6. CDR1 is LNHNV and CDR2 is YYDKDF in the germline V gene (reference sequence). CDR3 in DNA: TGTGCCACCAGCAGAGACAGGGGGGATCGGCACTTT. It specifies CATSRDRGDRHF.

This clonotype was seen a handful of times. This rearrangement joins TRBV7-2 to TRBJ1-2; 7 bases map to TRBD1. Germline loops: CDR1 SGHTA, CDR2 FQGNSA. The CDR3 loop spans 14 amino acids. J was trimmed by 3 bases and V by 5 bases; bases with no gene match: 6. For the CDR3, the DNA is TGTGCCAGCAGCCAAGATACAGGGGACTATGGCTACACCTTC. Encoded protein: CASSQDTGDYGYTF.

With regard to this clonotype: It is likely a read error, because the conserved phenylalanine at the end of the CDR3 is missing. The chain uses TRBV10-3 and TRBJ2-6; D is possibly TRBD2 (5 bases). V shed 11 bases and J shed 2 bases, with 16 bases lying between them. Germline lookup yields CDR1 ENHRY and CDR2 SYGVKD. This CDR3 has 15 residues. The CDR3 sequence is CAGTPEGTGANVLTL. The CDR3 DNA reads as TGTGCCGGCACTCCTGAGGGCACTGGGGCCAACGTCCTGACTCTC.

V usage is TRBV7-9 and J usage is TRBJ2-5; D ambiguous. Per germline, CDR1 SEHNR and CDR2 FQNEAQ (reference sequence). The CDR3 has 14 amino acids. Between the trimmed V and J ends, which lost 2 bases and 7 bases, there was a span of 14 bases. The CDR3 here is CASSLWHKLGTQYF. CDR3 DNA: TGTGCCAGCAGCTTATGGCATAAGCTAGGGACCCAGTACTTC.

V and J are TRBV7-2 and TRBJ2-5, with 8 bases identical to TRBD2. CDR3 length: 12 amino acids. Germline V gene lookup returns CDR1 SGHTA and CDR2 FQGNSA. The trim removed 9 bases at V and 4 bases at J, leaving 4 bases unmatched. CDR3 sequence: CARGLAGETQYF. CDR3 bases: TGTGCCAGGGGGCTAGCGGGAGAGACCCAGTACTTC. Variable domain in full (rest from reference TRBV7-2 and TRBJ2-5): GAGVSQSPSNKVTEKGKDVELRCDPISGHTALYWYRQSLGQGLEFLIYFQGNSAPDKSGLPSDRFSAERTGGSVSTLTIQRTQQEDSAVYLCARGLAGETQYFGPGTRLLVL.

The chain carries TRBV24-1 and TRBJ1-1, with a possible D match to TRBD1 (6 bases). Looked up from germline, CDR1 is KGHDR and CDR2 is SFDVKD. Trimming left V 3 bases short and J 7 bases short, with 23 bases between. The CDR3 totals 17 residues. The CDR3 DNA reads TGTGCCACCAGTGATGGCAGGGGTCCCCCTTTTAAGGGTGAAGCTTTCTTT. This sequence encodes CATSDGRGPPFKGEAFF.